A selection of T cell receptor beta chains follows, all from one sample in a study of molecular identifiers for immune sequencing clone quantification. TCRdb fed the PCR reads into MiXCR, producing one record per CDR3 protein. This table holds over 600,000 distinct CDR3 sequences, about 20% found once. Specimen: naive CD8+ T cells from blood, with Jurkat cell RNA spiked in. The receptors were sampled from a human donor in good health. Some libraries in this study had Jurkat cell RNA spiked in. CDR3s include the opening cysteine and the closing phenylalanine or tryptophan. The order of the fields is CDR3 protein, CDR3 DNA, D gene, clone size, J gene, V gene. The D gene is left open where the match is weak. Size is stated for part of the rows, as once, few or many counts, or as a class when the clone is expanded.

CDR3aa: CASSLNPWDRGRRNEKLFF; CDR3nt: TGTGCCAGCAGCTTAAATCCGTGGGACAGGGGGCGCCGCAATGAAAAACTGTTTTTT; d_gene: TRBD1; abundance: -; j_gene: TRBJ1-4; v_gene: TRBV11-3
CDR3aa: CASRTSGGASYYEQYF; CDR3nt: TGTGCCAGCAGGACTAGCGGGGGGGCTTCTTACTACGAGCAGTACTTC; d_gene: TRBD2; abundance: few; j_gene: TRBJ2-7; v_gene: TRBV12-3/TRBV12-4
CDR3aa: CASSISGRTYEQYF; CDR3nt: TGTGCCAGTAGTATCTCGGGCCGGACGTACGAGCAGTACTTC; d_gene: -; abundance: few; j_gene: TRBJ2-7; v_gene: TRBV19
CDR3aa: CASSLPPGQITGISEQFF; CDR3nt: TGTGCCAGCAGCTTGCCACCGGGACAGATCACCGGCATCAGTGAGCAGTTCTTC; d_gene: TRBD1; abundance: many; j_gene: TRBJ2-1; v_gene: TRBV11-2
CDR3aa: CASSEGTQLSDTQYF; CDR3nt: TGTGCCAGCAGCGAAGGGACACAACTCAGTGATACGCAGTATTTT; d_gene: -; abundance: many; j_gene: TRBJ2-3; v_gene: TRBV7-6
CDR3aa: CASSLADSHYEQYF; CDR3nt: TGCGCCAGCAGCTTGGCCGACAGCCACTACGAGCAGTACTTC; d_gene: -; abundance: many; j_gene: TRBJ2-7; v_gene: TRBV5-1
CDR3aa: CASGTAYNEQFF; CDR3nt: TGTGCTAGTGGAACAGCCTACAATGAGCAGTTCTTC; d_gene: -; abundance: few; j_gene: TRBJ2-1; v_gene: TRBV12-5
CDR3aa: CSAEDDGEAFF; CDR3nt: TGCAGCGCCGAGGACGACGGAGAAGCTTTCTTT; d_gene: -; abundance: -; j_gene: TRBJ1-1; v_gene: TRBV29-1
CDR3aa: CASSLTSGLVHEQYF; CDR3nt: TGTGCCAGCAGTCTGACTAGCGGCCTAGTCCACGAGCAGTACTTC; d_gene: TRBD2; abundance: many; j_gene: TRBJ2-7; v_gene: TRBV27
CDR3aa: CSVLGQDSNTGELFF; CDR3nt: TGCAGCGTCTTAGGACAGGACTCGAACACCGGGGAGCTGTTTTTT; d_gene: TRBD1; abundance: many; j_gene: TRBJ2-2; v_gene: TRBV29-1
CDR3aa: CASSYPRDGASYEQYF; CDR3nt: TGTGCCAGCAGTTACCCCCGAGACGGGGCATCCTACGAGCAGTACTTC; d_gene: -; abundance: -; j_gene: TRBJ2-7; v_gene: TRBV6-2/TRBV6-3
CDR3aa: CASSLESGDSNQPQHF; CDR3nt: TGTGCCAGCAGCTTAGAGAGCGGTGATAGCAATCAGCCCCAGCATTTT; d_gene: -; abundance: many; j_gene: TRBJ1-5; v_gene: TRBV7-6
CDR3aa: CASSQDRTVNQPQHF; CDR3nt: TGCGCCAGCAGCCAAGATCGGACAGTGAATCAGCCCCAGCATTTT; d_gene: -; abundance: many; j_gene: TRBJ1-5; v_gene: TRBV4-3
CDR3aa: CASGPPDRVVEQYF; CDR3nt: TGCGCCAGCGGCCCCCCGGACAGGGTAGTCGAGCAGTACTTC; d_gene: TRBD1; abundance: -; j_gene: TRBJ2-7; v_gene: TRBV4-1
CDR3aa: CASSPTASGIPLSYNEQFF; CDR3nt: TGTGCCAGCAGCCCAACGGCTAGCGGGATACCTCTTTCCTACAATGAGCAGTTCTTC; d_gene: TRBD2; abundance: many; j_gene: TRBJ2-1; v_gene: TRBV7-3
CDR3aa: CASSFPGLAATDTQYF; CDR3nt: TGTGCCAGCAGCTTTCCAGGACTAGCGGCTACAGATACGCAGTATTTT; d_gene: TRBD2; abundance: many; j_gene: TRBJ2-3; v_gene: TRBV5-5
CDR3aa: CSARDLRVAGEETQYF; CDR3nt: TGCAGTGCTAGAGATCTCAGGGTAGCGGGAGAAGAGACCCAGTACTTC; d_gene: TRBD2; abundance: many; j_gene: TRBJ2-5; v_gene: TRBV20-1
CDR3aa: CSARGRGAGKSYEQYF; CDR3nt: TGCAGTGCTAGGGGGCGAGGGGCGGGAAAATCCTACGAGCAGTACTTC; d_gene: -; abundance: -; j_gene: TRBJ2-7; v_gene: TRBV20-1
CDR3aa: CASSFILGTGATYEQYF; CDR3nt: TGTGCCAGCAGTTTTATTCTCGGGACAGGGGCGACCTACGAGCAGTACTTC; d_gene: TRBD1; abundance: few; j_gene: TRBJ2-7; v_gene: TRBV27
CDR3aa: CSASWASTDTQYF; CDR3nt: TGCAGTGCTAGTTGGGCTAGCACAGATACGCAGTATTTT; d_gene: -; abundance: many; j_gene: TRBJ2-3; v_gene: TRBV20-1
CDR3aa: CASSQSVNQPQHF; CDR3nt: TGTGCCAGCAGCCAAAGTGTTAATCAGCCCCAGCATTTT; d_gene: -; abundance: many; j_gene: TRBJ1-5; v_gene: TRBV3-1
CDR3aa: CASSGRANVLTF; CDR3nt: TGTGCCAGCAGCGGTCGAGCCAACGTCCTGACTTTC; d_gene: -; abundance: -; j_gene: TRBJ2-6; v_gene: TRBV9
CDR3aa: CASRNRGLVPGANVLTF; CDR3nt: TGTGCCAGTCGTAACAGGGGGCTAGTTCCTGGGGCCAACGTCCTGACTTTC; d_gene: TRBD1; abundance: many; j_gene: TRBJ2-6; v_gene: TRBV12-3/TRBV12-4
CDR3aa: CASSSRDASQETQYF; CDR3nt: TGTGCCAGCTCATCCCGGGACGCGAGTCAAGAGACCCAGTACTTC; d_gene: -; abundance: many; j_gene: TRBJ2-5; v_gene: TRBV18
CDR3aa: CASSQPGSGDYVEQYF; CDR3nt: TGCGCCAGCAGCCAACCCGGGTCAGGGGACTACGTGGAGCAGTACTTC; d_gene: -; abundance: -; j_gene: TRBJ2-7; v_gene: TRBV4-1
CDR3aa: CASTTDRSYGYTF; CDR3nt: TGTGCCAGCACCACGGACAGGAGCTATGGCTACACCTTC; d_gene: TRBD1; abundance: many; j_gene: TRBJ1-2; v_gene: TRBV6-2/TRBV6-3
CDR3aa: CASSQSGYQETQYF; CDR3nt: TGCGCCAGCAGTCAATCTGGGTACCAAGAGACCCAGTACTTC; d_gene: -; abundance: few; j_gene: TRBJ2-5; v_gene: TRBV23-1
CDR3aa: CASSVVDSAAYNEQFF; CDR3nt: TGTGCCAGCAGCGTAGTGGATTCGGCGGCCTACAATGAGCAGTTCTTC; d_gene: -; abundance: -; j_gene: TRBJ2-1; v_gene: TRBV9
CDR3aa: CSARGVVPTFDEQFF; CDR3nt: TGCAGTGCTAGAGGGGTAGTGCCCACCTTCGATGAGCAGTTCTTC; d_gene: -; abundance: many; j_gene: TRBJ2-1; v_gene: TRBV20-1
CDR3aa: CASSQVAGIADTQYF; CDR3nt: TGTGCCAGCAGCCAAGTCGCAGGAATTGCGGATACGCAGTATTTT; d_gene: -; abundance: many; j_gene: TRBJ2-3; v_gene: TRBV14
CDR3aa: CASSHAGAGGEQYF; CDR3nt: TGCGCCAGCAGCCATGCGGGGGCAGGAGGAGAGCAGTACTTC; d_gene: -; abundance: many; j_gene: TRBJ2-7; v_gene: TRBV4-1
CDR3aa: CASSLVLRRNSGANVLTF; CDR3nt: TGTGCCAGCAGCTTAGTTTTGAGGCGGAACTCTGGGGCCAACGTCCTGACTTTC; d_gene: -; abundance: many; j_gene: TRBJ2-6; v_gene: TRBV11-2
CDR3aa: CASSLVLISYEQYF; CDR3nt: TGTGCCAGCAGCTTGGTTCTGATCTCCTACGAGCAGTACTTC; d_gene: -; abundance: few; j_gene: TRBJ2-7; v_gene: TRBV5-6
CDR3aa: CSALRAGNTGELFF; CDR3nt: TGCAGCGCACTCAGGGCGGGAAACACCGGGGAGCTGTTTTTT; d_gene: -; abundance: many; j_gene: TRBJ2-2; v_gene: TRBV29-1
CDR3aa: CASSSISQMGYSNQPQHF; CDR3nt: TGTGCCAGCAGTTCAATTTCTCAAATGGGATATAGCAATCAGCCCCAGCATTTT; d_gene: -; abundance: many; j_gene: TRBJ1-5; v_gene: TRBV6-2/TRBV6-3
CDR3aa: CASRLGRGTEAFF; CDR3nt: TGCGCCAGCAGATTAGGACGGGGGACTGAAGCTTTCTTT; d_gene: -; abundance: -; j_gene: TRBJ1-1; v_gene: TRBV10-1
CDR3aa: CASSLAVSAASPLHF; CDR3nt: TGTGCCAGCAGCTTAGCTGTCTCCGCGGCATCACCCCTCCACTTT; d_gene: -; abundance: many; j_gene: TRBJ1-6; v_gene: TRBV7-9
CDR3aa: CAWSVTTGGDGYTF; CDR3nt: TGTGCCTGGAGTGTCACGACAGGGGGAGATGGCTACACCTTC; d_gene: TRBD1; abundance: -; j_gene: TRBJ1-2; v_gene: TRBV30
CDR3aa: CSASSTGFGWEGAFF; CDR3nt: TGCAGTGCTAGCTCGACAGGGTTTGGTTGGGAGGGAGCTTTCTTT; d_gene: TRBD1; abundance: many; j_gene: TRBJ1-1; v_gene: TRBV20-1
CDR3aa: CASSQYRGLEQYF; CDR3nt: TGTGCCAGCAGCCAATACAGGGGGCTCGAGCAGTACTTC; d_gene: TRBD1; abundance: many; j_gene: TRBJ2-7; v_gene: TRBV7-8
CDR3aa: CASSWAPRTGRTDTQYF; CDR3nt: TGTGCCAGCAGCTGGGCACCAAGGACAGGACGCACAGATACGCAGTATTTT; d_gene: TRBD1; abundance: many; j_gene: TRBJ2-3; v_gene: TRBV11-2
CDR3aa: CASSLLLGPNTEAFF; CDR3nt: TGTGCCAGCAGCTTATTATTAGGGCCGAACACTGAAGCTTTCTTT; d_gene: -; abundance: few; j_gene: TRBJ1-1; v_gene: TRBV11-2
CDR3aa: CASESGESYEQFF; CDR3nt: TGTGCCAGTGAATCAGGGGAATCATATGAGCAGTTCTTC; d_gene: -; abundance: -; j_gene: TRBJ2-1; v_gene: TRBV19
CDR3aa: CASSPEDRANYEQYF; CDR3nt: TGCGCCAGCAGCCCGGAAGACAGGGCAAACTACGAGCAGTACTTC; d_gene: TRBD1; abundance: -; j_gene: TRBJ2-7; v_gene: TRBV4-1
CDR3aa: CASSLDSRNSPLHF; CDR3nt: TGTGCCAGCAGCTTGGACAGTCGCAATTCACCCCTCCACTTT; d_gene: -; abundance: many; j_gene: TRBJ1-6; v_gene: TRBV7-9
CDR3aa: CASRIPGTGSYEQYF; CDR3nt: TGCGCCAGCAGAATCCCCGGGACAGGGTCCTACGAGCAGTACTTC; d_gene: TRBD1; abundance: few; j_gene: TRBJ2-7; v_gene: TRBV23-1
CDR3aa: CASSSTRGGFSDNEQFF; CDR3nt: TGTGCCAGCAGCTCGACGAGGGGGGGCTTTTCCGACAATGAGCAGTTCTTC; d_gene: -; abundance: -; j_gene: TRBJ2-1; v_gene: TRBV7-9
CDR3aa: CSARGGRTNNEQFF; CDR3nt: TGCAGTGCTAGAGGCGGGAGGACAAACAATGAGCAGTTCTTC; d_gene: TRBD2; abundance: -; j_gene: TRBJ2-1; v_gene: TRBV20-1
CDR3aa: CASRGTMAHEQYF; CDR3nt: TGCGCCAGCAGGGGAACAATGGCACACGAGCAGTACTTC; d_gene: -; abundance: few; j_gene: TRBJ2-7; v_gene: TRBV4-1
CDR3aa: CASSLSNGGTEAFF; CDR3nt: TGCGCCAGCAGCTTGTCTAATGGGGGGACTGAAGCTTTCTTT; d_gene: -; abundance: many; j_gene: TRBJ1-1; v_gene: TRBV5-1
CDR3aa: CASSGLYEQFF; CDR3nt: TGTGCCAGCAGCGGATTATATGAGCAGTTCTTC; d_gene: -; abundance: few; j_gene: TRBJ2-1; v_gene: TRBV5-4
CDR3aa: CASSIAAATYEQYF; CDR3nt: TGTGCCAGTAGTATCGCGGCCGCAACCTACGAGCAGTACTTC; d_gene: -; abundance: many; j_gene: TRBJ2-7; v_gene: TRBV19